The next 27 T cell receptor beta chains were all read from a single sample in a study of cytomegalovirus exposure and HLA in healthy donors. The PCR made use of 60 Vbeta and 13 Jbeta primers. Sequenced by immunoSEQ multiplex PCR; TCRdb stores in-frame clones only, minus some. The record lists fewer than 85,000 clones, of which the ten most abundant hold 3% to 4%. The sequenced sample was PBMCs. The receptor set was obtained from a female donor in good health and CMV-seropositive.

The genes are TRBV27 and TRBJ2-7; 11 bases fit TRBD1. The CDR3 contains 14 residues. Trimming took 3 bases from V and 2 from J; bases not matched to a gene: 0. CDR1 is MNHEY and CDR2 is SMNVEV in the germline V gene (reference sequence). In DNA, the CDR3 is TGTGCCAGCAGTTTGGGACAGGGGGCCTACGAGCAGTACTTC. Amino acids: CASSLGQGAYEQYF.

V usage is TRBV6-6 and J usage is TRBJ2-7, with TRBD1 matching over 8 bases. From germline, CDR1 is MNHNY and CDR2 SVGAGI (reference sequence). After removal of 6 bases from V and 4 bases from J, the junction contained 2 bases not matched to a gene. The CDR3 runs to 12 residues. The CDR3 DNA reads TGTGCCAGCAGACGACAGGGGTACGAGCAGTACTTC. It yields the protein CASRRQGYEQYF.

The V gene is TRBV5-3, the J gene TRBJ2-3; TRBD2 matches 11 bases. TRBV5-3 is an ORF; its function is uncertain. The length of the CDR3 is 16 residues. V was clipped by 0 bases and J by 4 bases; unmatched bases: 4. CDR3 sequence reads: CARSLVTSGSPDTQYF. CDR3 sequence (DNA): TGTGCCAGAAGCTTGGTCACTAGCGGGAGCCCAGATACGCAGTATTTT.

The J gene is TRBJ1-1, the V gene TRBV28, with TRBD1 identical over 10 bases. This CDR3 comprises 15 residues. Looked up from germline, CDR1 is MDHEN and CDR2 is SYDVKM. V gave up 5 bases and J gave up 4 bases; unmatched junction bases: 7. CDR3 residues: CASSAPGQGSTEAFF. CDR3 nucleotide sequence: TGTGCCAGCAGTGCCCCGGGACAGGGGAGCACTGAAGCTTTCTTT. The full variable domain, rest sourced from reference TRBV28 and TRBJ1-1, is DVKVTQSSRYLVKRTGEKVFLECVQDMDHENMFWYRQDPGLGLRLIYFSYDVKMKEKGDIPEGYSVSREKKERFSLILESASTNQTSMYLCASSAPGQGSTEAFFGQGTRLTVV.

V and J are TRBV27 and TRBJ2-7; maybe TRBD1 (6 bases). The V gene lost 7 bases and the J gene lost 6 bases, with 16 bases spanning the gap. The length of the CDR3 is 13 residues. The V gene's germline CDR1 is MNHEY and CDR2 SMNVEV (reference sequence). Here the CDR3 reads CASKSQGTREQYF. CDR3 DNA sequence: TGTGCCAGCAAATCACAGGGAACCCGCGAGCAGTACTTC.

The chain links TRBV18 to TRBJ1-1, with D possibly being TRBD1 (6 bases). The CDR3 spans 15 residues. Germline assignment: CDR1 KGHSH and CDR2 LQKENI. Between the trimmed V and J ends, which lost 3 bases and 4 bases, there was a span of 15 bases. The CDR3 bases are TGTGCCAGCTCACCCGTACAGGGCCGGGGCACTGAAGCTTTCTTT. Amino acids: CASSPVQGRGTEAFF.

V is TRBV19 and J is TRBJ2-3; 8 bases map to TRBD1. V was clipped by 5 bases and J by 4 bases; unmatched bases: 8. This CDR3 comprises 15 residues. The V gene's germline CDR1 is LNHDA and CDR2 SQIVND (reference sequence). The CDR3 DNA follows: TGTGCCAGTAGTCAGTCCGGGACAGGCCCAGATACGCAGTATTTT. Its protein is CASSQSGTGPDTQYF.

CDR3 sequence reads: CASSPRQGGTDTQYF. The CDR3 region has the DNA TGCGCCAGCAGCCCAAGACAGGGCGGCACAGATACGCAGTATTTT. V gene TRBV4-1 combines with J gene TRBJ2-3, with 7 nucleotides matching TRBD1. Germline CDR1 reads MGHRA; CDR2 reads YSYEKL. V shed 4 bases and J 1 base; nucleotides not matched to a gene: 5. CDR3 length: 15 amino acids.

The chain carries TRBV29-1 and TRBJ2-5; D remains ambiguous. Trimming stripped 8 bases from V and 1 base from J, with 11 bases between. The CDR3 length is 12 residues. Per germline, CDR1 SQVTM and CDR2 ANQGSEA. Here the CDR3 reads CSCGQTQETQYF. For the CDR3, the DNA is TGCAGCTGCGGCCAGACCCAAGAGACCCAGTACTTC.

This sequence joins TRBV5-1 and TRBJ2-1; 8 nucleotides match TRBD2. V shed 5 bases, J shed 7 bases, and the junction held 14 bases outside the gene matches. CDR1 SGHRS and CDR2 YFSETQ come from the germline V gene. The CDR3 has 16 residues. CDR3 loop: CASSYQTSGPNNEQFF. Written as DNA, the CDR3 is TGCGCCAGCAGTTATCAAACTAGCGGCCCTAATAATGAGCAGTTCTTC. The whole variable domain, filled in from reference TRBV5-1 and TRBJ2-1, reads KAGVTQTPRYLIKTRGQQVTLSCSPISGHRSVSWYQQTPGQGLQFLFEYFSETQRNKGNFPGRFSGRQFSNSRSEMNVSTLELGDSALYLCASSYQTSGPNNEQFFGPGTRLTVL.

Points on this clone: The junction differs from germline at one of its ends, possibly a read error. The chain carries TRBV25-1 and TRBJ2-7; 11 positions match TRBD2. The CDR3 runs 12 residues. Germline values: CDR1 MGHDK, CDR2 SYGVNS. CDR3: CGGLADGYEQYF. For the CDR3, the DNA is TGCGGGGGACTAGCGGATGGCTACGAGCAGTACTTC.

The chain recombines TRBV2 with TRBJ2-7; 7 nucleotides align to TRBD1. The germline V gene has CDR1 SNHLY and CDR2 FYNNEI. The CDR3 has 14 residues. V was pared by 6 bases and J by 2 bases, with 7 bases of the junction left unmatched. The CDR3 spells CASRGTDTTYEQYF. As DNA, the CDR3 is TGTGCCAGCAGAGGGACAGATACCACCTACGAGCAGTACTTC.

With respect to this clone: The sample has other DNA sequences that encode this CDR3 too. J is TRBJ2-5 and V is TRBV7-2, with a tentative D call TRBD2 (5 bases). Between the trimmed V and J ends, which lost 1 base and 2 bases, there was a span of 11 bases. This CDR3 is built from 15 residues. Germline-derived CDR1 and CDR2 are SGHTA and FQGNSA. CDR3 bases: TGTGCCAGCAGCTTAGTCGGAGGCCTTCAAGAGACCCAGTACTTC. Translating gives CASSLVGGLQETQYF.

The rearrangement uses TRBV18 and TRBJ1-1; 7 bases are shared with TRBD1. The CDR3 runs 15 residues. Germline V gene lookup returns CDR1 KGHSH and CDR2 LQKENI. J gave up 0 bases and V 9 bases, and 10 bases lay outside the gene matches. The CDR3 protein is CASYRQGIMNTEAFF. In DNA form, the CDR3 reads TGTGCCAGTTACAGACAGGGCATCATGAACACTGAAGCTTTCTTT.

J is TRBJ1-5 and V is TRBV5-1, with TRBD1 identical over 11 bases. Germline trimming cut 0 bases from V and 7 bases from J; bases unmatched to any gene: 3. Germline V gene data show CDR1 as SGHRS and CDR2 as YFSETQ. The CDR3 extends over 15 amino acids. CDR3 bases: TGCGCCAGCAGCTTGGAGGGACAGGGGGTACAGCCCCAGCATTTT. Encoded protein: CASSLEGQGVQPQHF.

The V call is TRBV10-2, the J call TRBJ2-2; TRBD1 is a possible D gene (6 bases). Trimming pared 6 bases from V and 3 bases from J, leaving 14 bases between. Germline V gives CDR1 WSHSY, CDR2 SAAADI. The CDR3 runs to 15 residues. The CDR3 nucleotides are TGCGCCAGCAGGGGATGGACAGAAGACACCGGGGAGCTGTTTTTT. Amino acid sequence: CASRGWTEDTGELFF.

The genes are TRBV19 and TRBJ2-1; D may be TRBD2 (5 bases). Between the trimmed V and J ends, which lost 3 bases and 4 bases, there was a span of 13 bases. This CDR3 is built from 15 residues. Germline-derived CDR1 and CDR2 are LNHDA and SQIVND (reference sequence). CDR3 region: CASSMVAGQYNEQFF. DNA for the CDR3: TGTGCCAGTAGTATGGTTGCGGGTCAGTACAATGAGCAGTTCTTC.

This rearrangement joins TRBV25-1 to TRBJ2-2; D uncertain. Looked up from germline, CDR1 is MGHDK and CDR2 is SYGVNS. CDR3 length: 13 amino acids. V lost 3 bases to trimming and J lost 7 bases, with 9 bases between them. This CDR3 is CASSDISFGELFF. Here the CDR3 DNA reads TGTGCCAGCAGTGATATCTCTTTCGGGGAGCTGTTTTTT.

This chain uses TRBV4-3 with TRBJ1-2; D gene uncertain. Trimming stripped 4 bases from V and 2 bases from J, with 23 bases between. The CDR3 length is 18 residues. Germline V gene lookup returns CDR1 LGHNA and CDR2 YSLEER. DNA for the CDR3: TGCGCCAGCAGCCTAGATGAAGGAAGGCCAGGTAACAACTATGGCTACACCTTC. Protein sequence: CASSLDEGRPGNNYGYTF.

The DNA for the CDR3 is TGCGCCAGCAGCTTAGGTGACATGAACACTGAAGCTTTCTTT. Its protein is CASSLGDMNTEAFF. The chain joins TRBV5-1 to TRBJ1-1; no clear D. Trimming removed 2 bases at V and 0 bases at J, with 8 bases between. Germline V gene data show CDR1 as SGHRS and CDR2 as YFSETQ. CDR3 length: 14 amino acids.

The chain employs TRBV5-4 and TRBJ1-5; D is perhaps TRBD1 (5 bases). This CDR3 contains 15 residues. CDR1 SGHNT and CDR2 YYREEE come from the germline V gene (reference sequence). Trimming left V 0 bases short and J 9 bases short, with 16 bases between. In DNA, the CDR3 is TGTGCCAGCAGCTTGGGTGGGGCCGCGGGAGCGCCCCAGCATTTT. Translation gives CASSLGGAAGAPQHF.

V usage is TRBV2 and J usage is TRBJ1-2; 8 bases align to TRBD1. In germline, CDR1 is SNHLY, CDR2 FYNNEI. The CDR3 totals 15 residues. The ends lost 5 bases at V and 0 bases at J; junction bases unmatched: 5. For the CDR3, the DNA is TGTGCCAGCAGTCTGGACAGGGCGCCTAACTATGGCTACACCTTC. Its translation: CASSLDRAPNYGYTF.

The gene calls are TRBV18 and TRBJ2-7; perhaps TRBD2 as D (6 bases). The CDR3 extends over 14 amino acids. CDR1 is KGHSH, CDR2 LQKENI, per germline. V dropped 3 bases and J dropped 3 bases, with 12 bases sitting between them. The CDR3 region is CASSPGSTSYEQYF. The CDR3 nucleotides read TGTGCCAGCTCACCGGGATCGACTAGCTACGAGCAGTACTTC.

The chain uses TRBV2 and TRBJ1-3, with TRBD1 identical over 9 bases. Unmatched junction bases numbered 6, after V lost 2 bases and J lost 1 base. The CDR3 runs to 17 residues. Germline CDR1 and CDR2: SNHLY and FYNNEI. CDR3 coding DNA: TGTGCCAGCAGTGAAATGGGACAGGGTTTTTCTGGAAACACCATATATTTT. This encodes CASSEMGQGFSGNTIYF.

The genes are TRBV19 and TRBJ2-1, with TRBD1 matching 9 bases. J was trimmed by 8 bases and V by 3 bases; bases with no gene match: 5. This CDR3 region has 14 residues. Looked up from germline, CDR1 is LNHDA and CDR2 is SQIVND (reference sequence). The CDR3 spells CASSINRGQDEQFF. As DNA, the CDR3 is TGTGCCAGTAGTATTAACAGGGGGCAGGATGAGCAGTTCTTC.

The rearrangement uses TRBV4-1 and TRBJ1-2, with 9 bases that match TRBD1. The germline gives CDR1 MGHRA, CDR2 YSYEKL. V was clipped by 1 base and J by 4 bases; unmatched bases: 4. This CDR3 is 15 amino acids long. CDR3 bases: TGCGCCAGCAGCCAAGTGGACAGGGGTGTCTATGGCTACACCTTC. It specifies CASSQVDRGVYGYTF.

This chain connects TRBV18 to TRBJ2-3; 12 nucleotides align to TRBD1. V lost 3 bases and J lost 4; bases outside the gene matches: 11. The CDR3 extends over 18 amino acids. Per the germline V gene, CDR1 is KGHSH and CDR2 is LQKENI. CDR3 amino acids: CASSPFVAGTGGADTQYF. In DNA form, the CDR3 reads TGTGCCAGCTCACCTTTCGTAGCCGGGACAGGGGGCGCAGATACGCAGTATTTT.